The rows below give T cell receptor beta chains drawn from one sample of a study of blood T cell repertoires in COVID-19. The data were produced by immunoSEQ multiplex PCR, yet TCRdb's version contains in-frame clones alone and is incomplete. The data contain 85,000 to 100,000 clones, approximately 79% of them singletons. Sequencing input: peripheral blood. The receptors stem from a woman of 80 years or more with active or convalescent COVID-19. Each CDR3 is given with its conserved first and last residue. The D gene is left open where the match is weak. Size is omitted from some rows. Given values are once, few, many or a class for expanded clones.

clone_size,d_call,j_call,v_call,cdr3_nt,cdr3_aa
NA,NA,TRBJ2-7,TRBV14,TGTGCCAGCAGCCAAGATTTCGGGATCACCTACGAGCAGTACTTC,CASSQDFGITYEQYF
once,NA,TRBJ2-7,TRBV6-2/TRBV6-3,TGTGCCAGCAGTTACAGGGGCCGAAGCTCCTACGAGCAGTACTTC,CASSYRGRSSYEQYF
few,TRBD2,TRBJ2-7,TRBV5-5,TGTGCCAGCAGCCCTGAACGGGGGGGCTCCTACGAGCAGTACTTC,CASSPERGGSYEQYF
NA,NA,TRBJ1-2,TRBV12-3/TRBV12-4,TGTGCCAGCAGTTTGCCTCTGGGACTCGGCTACACCTTC,CASSLPLGLGYTF
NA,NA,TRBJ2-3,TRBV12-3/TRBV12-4,TGTGCCAGCATCCAGGGCAGCACAGATACGCAGTATTTT,CASIQGSTDTQYF
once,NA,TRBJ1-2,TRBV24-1,TGTGCCACCAGTGATTACAATGGCTACACCTTC,CATSDYNGYTF
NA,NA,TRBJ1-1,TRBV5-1,TGCGCCAGCAGCTTGGAAGCAGGTTTAGCTTTCTTT,CASSLEAGLAFF
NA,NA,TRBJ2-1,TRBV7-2,TGTGCCAGCAGCCCTCCTGAAGGGGGCAATGAGCAGTTCTTC,CASSPPEGGNEQFF
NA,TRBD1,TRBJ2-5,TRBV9,TGTGCCAGCAGCGTAAGACAGGGAGAAGAGACCCAGTACTTC,CASSVRQGEETQYF
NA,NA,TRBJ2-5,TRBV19,TGTGCCAGTAACCCCAGCGGAGGAGAGACCCAGTACTTC,CASNPSGGETQYF
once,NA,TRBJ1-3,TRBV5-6,TGTGCCAGCAGCTTGGCCGGAGGGGGGGCCTCTGGAAACACCATATATTTT,CASSLAGGGASGNTIYF
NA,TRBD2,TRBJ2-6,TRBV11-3,TGTGCCAGCAGCTTAGGCGGGAGCTCTGGGGCCAACGTCCTGACTTTC,CASSLGGSSGANVLTF
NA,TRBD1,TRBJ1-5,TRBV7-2,TGTGCCAGCAGTGAACAGGGGACGTATAGCAATCAGCCCCAGCATTTT,CASSEQGTYSNQPQHF
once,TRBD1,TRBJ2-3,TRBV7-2,TGTGCCAGCAGCTCCCAGGTGGGCAGGGGGATCACAGATACGCAGTATTTT,CASSSQVGRGITDTQYF
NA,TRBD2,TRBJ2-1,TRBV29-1,TGCAGCGTTGTCACTAGCGGGATTTTTGAGCAGTTCTTC,CSVVTSGIFEQFF
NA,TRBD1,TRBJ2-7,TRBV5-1,TGTGCCAGCAGCTTATTCCCGGGACAGGGCGACGAGCAGTACTTC,CASSLFPGQGDEQYF
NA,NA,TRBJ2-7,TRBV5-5,TGTGCCAGCAGCATCTCGGCGGGACTCTTCTACGAGCAGTACTTC,CASSISAGLFYEQYF